This T cell receptor beta chain was recorded in a study of blood T cells in healthy people across ages. Study-level findings and limits: Among long-lived donors, naive CD4+ cells were more numerous and diversity higher than in aged donors.

As to this clonotype: The antigen is unknown.

Germline CDR1 reads MNHEY; CDR2 reads SVGEGT. The CDR3 is made up of 15 amino acids. The V and J ends lost 7 bases and 7 bases, in that order; junction bases with no gene match: 8. A second PCR, run for about 7 to 11 cycles, used a sample-barcoded 5' primer plus a J-beta primer mix. Unique molecular identifiers of 12 random nucleotides labeled each cDNA. One entry per CDR3 protein results from TCRdb running MiXCR on the 5' RACE reads. The table shows around 1,800,000 distinct CDR3 sequences, with about 39% occurring only once. The receptor was derived from a human donor in good health. Sequencing was performed on blood. J is TRBJ1-6 and V is TRBV6-2 or TRBV6-3, with TRBD1 matching 9 bases. In DNA, the CDR3 is TGTGCCAGCAAACGACCGGGACAGGGAAATTCACCCCTCCACTTT. Protein sequence: CASKRPGQGNSPLHF.